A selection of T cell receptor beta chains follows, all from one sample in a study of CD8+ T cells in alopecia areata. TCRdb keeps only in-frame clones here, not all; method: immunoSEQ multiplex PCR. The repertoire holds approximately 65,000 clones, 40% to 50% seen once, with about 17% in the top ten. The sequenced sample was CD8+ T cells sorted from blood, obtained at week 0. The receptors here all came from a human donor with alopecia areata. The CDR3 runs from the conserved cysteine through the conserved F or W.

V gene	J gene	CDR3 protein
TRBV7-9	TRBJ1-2	CASSPGRSYGYTF
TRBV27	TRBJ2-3	CASSSRMRTDTQYF
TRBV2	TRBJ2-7	CASITQLTVYEQYF
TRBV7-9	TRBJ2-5	CASSSRGQGAIETQYF
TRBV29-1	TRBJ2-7	CSVEGRQGYEQYF
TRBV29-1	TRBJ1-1	CSALVGGGTEAFF
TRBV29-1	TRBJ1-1	CSVGGGANTEAFF
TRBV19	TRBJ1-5	CASSKQERNQPQHF
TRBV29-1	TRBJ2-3	CSVDDGQGGDTQYF
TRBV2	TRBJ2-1	CATTRREGGSYNEQFF
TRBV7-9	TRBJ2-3	CASRPSTDTQYF
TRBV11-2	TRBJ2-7	CASSLAIGSYEQYF
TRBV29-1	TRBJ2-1	CSVEVRGPRVEQFF
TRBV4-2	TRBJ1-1	CASSLLTGGREAFF
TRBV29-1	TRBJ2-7	CSVEDVAGRTYEQYF
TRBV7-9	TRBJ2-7	CASSPTYYEQYF